Listed here are 9 T cell receptor beta chains from one sample, sequenced in a study of blood T cell repertoires in COVID-19. Only in-frame clones appear in the TCRdb table, and some are missing; sequencing was by immunoSEQ multiplex PCR. The table includes about 150,000 clones, less than 90% detected once. The sequencing sample was made of PBMCs or T cells enriched from blood (not recorded which). These receptors all come from a woman in her forties or fifties who had recovered from COVID-19.

This chain joins TRBV3-1 (or the pseudogene TRBV3-2) and TRBJ1-2, with 8 bases identical to TRBD1. The CDR3 is 15 residues long. Per the germline V gene, CDR1 is LGHDT and CDR2 is YNNKEL (reference sequence). With V trimmed by 9 bases and J by 3 bases, 12 bases remained unmatched. The CDR3 DNA reads TGTGCCAGTAGCACAGGGGGGTGGTTTGACTATGGCTACACCTTC. Its protein is CASSTGGWFDYGYTF.

The chain has TRBV19 and TRBJ1-4, with 7 bases fitting TRBD1. J was trimmed by 3 bases and V by 6 bases; bases with no gene match: 13. There are 17 residues in the CDR3. Germline CDR1 LNHDA, CDR2 SQIVND (reference sequence). CDR3 loop: CASRTGTDFVSNEKLFF. CDR3 DNA: TGTGCCAGTAGGACCGGGACAGATTTTGTATCTAATGAAAAACTGTTTTTT.

The chain employs TRBV5-1 and TRBJ1-1, with TRBD1 as a possible D gene (5 bases). In germline, CDR1 is SGHRS, CDR2 YFSETQ. The germline V and J ends were trimmed by 0 bases and 1 base, with 7 bases remaining between them. There are 14 residues in the CDR3. CDR3 sequence: CASSLAGGNTEAFF. The CDR3 bases are TGCGCCAGCAGCTTGGCGGGGGGGAACACTGAAGCTTTCTTT.

The chain has TRBV29-1 and TRBJ2-5, with 12 bases lining up with TRBD2. This CDR3 is built from 14 residues. In germline, CDR1 is SQVTM, CDR2 ANQGSEA. After removal of 5 bases from V and 5 bases from J, the junction contained 6 bases not matched to a gene. The CDR3 protein is CSVMTSGSVETQYF. CDR3 nucleotide sequence: TGCAGCGTTATGACTAGCGGGAGCGTCGAGACCCAGTACTTC.

This clone came up once. This chain links TRBV3-1 (or the pseudogene TRBV3-2) with TRBJ1-2; 9 bases agree with TRBD1. The germline V gene has CDR1 LGHDT and CDR2 YNNKEL (reference sequence). The CDR3 totals 14 residues. After removal of 6 bases from V and 2 bases from J, the junction contained 4 bases not matched to a gene. The CDR3 reads CASSPGQGNYGYTF. The CDR3 DNA sequence: TGTGCCAGCAGTCCCGGACAGGGGAACTATGGCTACACCTTC.

The table lists this clone with a count of one. The gene calls are TRBV6-5 and TRBJ1-6; tentative D call: TRBD1 (6 bases). The germline CDR1 and CDR2 sequences are MNHEY and SVGAGI. CDR3 length: 13 amino acids. V was shortened by 6 bases and J by 4 bases, with 7 bases between the two germline ends. CDR3: CASSTGYNSPLHF. In DNA, the CDR3 is TGTGCCAGCAGCACAGGGTATAATTCACCCCTCCACTTT.

This chain connects TRBV27 to TRBJ1-1; D is ambiguous. CDR3 length equals 13 residues. V dropped 3 bases and J dropped 7 bases, with 12 bases sitting between them. Germline-derived CDR1 and CDR2 are MNHEY and SMNVEV (reference sequence). Here the CDR3 reads CASSFVEGSEAFF. The CDR3 DNA reads TGTGCCAGCAGTTTCGTTGAGGGCAGTGAAGCTTTCTTT.

The V call is TRBV5-1, the J call TRBJ2-1, with TRBD1 matching 10 bases. Germline-derived CDR1 and CDR2 are SGHRS and YFSETQ. The CDR3 consists of 15 residues. V gave up 3 bases and J gave up 0 bases; unmatched junction bases: 0. The CDR3: CASSWTGGSYNEQFF. As DNA, the CDR3 is TGCGCCAGCAGCTGGACAGGGGGCTCCTACAATGAGCAGTTCTTC.

The chain links TRBV7-3 to TRBJ2-2; a weak D match, TRBD2 (6 bases). The CDR3 is made up of 15 amino acids. V lost 5 bases and J lost 3, with 13 bases in between. CDR1 SGHTA and CDR2 FQGTGA come from the germline V gene. CDR3 in amino acids: CASSPVGGYTGELFF. For the CDR3, the DNA is TGTGCCAGCAGCCCTGTGGGGGGTTACACCGGGGAGCTGTTTTTT.